Presented here are 22 T cell receptor beta chains from one specimen sequenced in a study of cytomegalovirus exposure and HLA in healthy donors. Primers included in the PCR were 60 Vbeta and 13 Jbeta primers. This table comes from immunoSEQ multiplex PCR, and its TCRdb copy is limited to in-frame clones, with some not included. The repertoire holds 120,000 or so clones, with roughly 68% as singletons. The sequenced sample was PBMCs. The receptor set was obtained from a woman between 45 and 65 years old in good health and CMV-seropositive.

This clone has only one observation. The CDR3 is CASRQGAGEQYF. The CDR3 nucleotides read TGTGCCAGCCGACAGGGGGCCGGCGAGCAGTACTTC. The J gene is TRBJ2-7, the V gene TRBV7-2; 10 bases map to TRBD1. Germline CDR1 reads SGHTA; CDR2 reads FQGNSA. There are 12 residues in the CDR3. V shed 8 bases and J 6 bases; nucleotides not matched to a gene: 4.

The J gene is TRBJ1-6, the V gene TRBV27, with D unresolved. V was cut by 3 bases and J by 9 bases, with 6 bases left in between. The CDR3 consists of 12 residues. Germline V gives CDR1 MNHEY, CDR2 SMNVEV (reference sequence). In DNA form, the CDR3 reads TGTGCCAGCAGTTTCCGGAGTTCACCCCTCCACTTT. This translates into CASSFRSSPLHF.

The rearrangement links TRBV6-5 to TRBJ2-7; D might be TRBD2 (7 bases). The V and J ends lost 2 bases and 6 bases respectively, with 11 bases between them. Germline V gene data show CDR1 as MNHEY and CDR2 as SVGAGI. The CDR3 length is 13 residues. CDR3 in DNA: TGTGCCAGCAGTTACAGGGAGGGGGGCGAGCAGTACTTC. It encodes CASSYREGGEQYF.

The chain recombines TRBV6-1 with TRBJ2-2; 7 bases line up with TRBD1. Germline CDR1 reads MNHNS; CDR2 reads SASEGT. V was clipped by 4 bases and J by 7 bases; unmatched bases: 18. The CDR3 is made up of 18 amino acids. The CDR3 sequence is CASSAVIPGQRSSGELFF. The DNA for the CDR3 is TGTGCCAGCAGTGCCGTAATACCGGGACAGAGGTCTAGCGGGGAGCTGTTTTTT.

The chain employs TRBV7-6 and TRBJ2-5; D is ambiguous. Germline V gene sequence: CDR1 SGHVS, CDR2 FNYEAQ. The V end was cut by 2 bases, the J end by 6 bases, with 13 bases between. This CDR3 spans 14 amino acids. For the CDR3, the DNA is TGTGCCAGCAGCTTATATCCAGGCGAAAAGACCCAGTACTTC. It specifies CASSLYPGEKTQYF.

The rearrangement uses TRBV5-6 and TRBJ1-1; D uncertain. Trimming left V 4 bases short and J 1 base short, with 8 bases between. The germline gives CDR1 SGHDT, CDR2 YYEEEE. The CDR3 has 13 amino acids. The CDR3 DNA sequence: TGTGCCAGCAGCGTTACTAGGAACACTGAAGCTTTCTTT. Amino acid sequence: CASSVTRNTEAFF.

DNA of the CDR3: TGCGCCAGCACCGCGCAGGGGGAGGCAGGGGAGCTGTTTTTT. This sequence encodes CASTAQGEAGELFF. This chain links TRBV5-1 with TRBJ2-2; maybe TRBD1 (7 bases). Germline assignment: CDR1 SGHRS and CDR2 YFSETQ. This CDR3 is 14 amino acids long. The germline V and J ends were trimmed by 6 bases and 8 bases, with 17 bases remaining between them. The variable domain in full, with the rest retrieved from reference TRBV5-1 and TRBJ2-2, is KAGVTQTPRYLIKTRGQQVTLSCSPISGHRSVSWYQQTPGQGLQFLFEYFSETQRNKGNFPGRFSGRQFSNSRSEMNVSTLELGDSALYLCASTAQGEAGELFFGEGSRLTVL.

The genes are TRBV11-2 and TRBJ1-1; no definite D call. This CDR3 has 14 residues. V lost 3 bases and J lost 1, with 9 bases in between. Germline V gives CDR1 SGHAT, CDR2 FQNNGV. CDR3 in amino acids: CASSLRAKNTEAFF. The DNA for the CDR3 is TGTGCCAGCAGCTTGCGGGCTAAGAACACTGAAGCTTTCTTT.

The chain joins TRBV7-9 to TRBJ2-5, with a tentative D call TRBD2 (6 bases). Germline values: CDR1 SEHNR, CDR2 FQNEAQ (reference sequence). The CDR3 is 14 amino acids. The ends were cut back, 5 bases at V and 4 bases at J, with 14 bases in the middle. CDR3: CASSLRLDGETQYF. In DNA, the CDR3 is TGTGCCAGCAGCCTCCGACTAGACGGAGAGACCCAGTACTTC.

In this sample, this clone turned up a few times. This chain uses TRBV6-5 with TRBJ2-3, with TRBD2 identical over 13 bases. After removal of 6 bases from V and 6 bases from J, the junction contained 3 bases not matched to a gene. CDR1 and CDR2 (germline): MNHEY, SVGAGI. The CDR3 length is 14 residues. The CDR3 here is CASRGTSGVDTQYF. DNA for the CDR3: TGTGCCAGCAGGGGGACTAGCGGGGTGGATACGCAGTATTTT.

The chain links TRBV9 to TRBJ2-1; 11 positions match TRBD2. The trim removed 0 bases at V and 6 bases at J, leaving 5 bases unmatched. The CDR3 consists of 16 residues. CDR1 SGDLS and CDR2 YYNGEE come from the germline V gene. CDR3 nucleotides: TGTGCCAGCAGCGTAGGTCCTAGCGGGGGGTCCAATGAGCAGTTCTTC. This translates into CASSVGPSGGSNEQFF.

This clone was seen a single time. The J gene is TRBJ2-1, the V gene TRBV27; 9 bases agree with TRBD1. J gave up 5 bases and V 3 bases, and 8 bases lay outside the gene matches. Germline values: CDR1 MNHEY, CDR2 SMNVEV (reference sequence). The CDR3 extends over 16 amino acids. The chain's CDR3 is CASSFIQGAGHNEQFF. The CDR3 DNA is TGTGCCAGCAGTTTTATACAGGGGGCCGGACACAATGAGCAGTTCTTC.

The chain has TRBV10-3 and TRBJ1-1, with a weak D call TRBD1 (5 bases). CDR3 size: 14 residues. Per the germline V gene, CDR1 is ENHRY and CDR2 is SYGVKD. The V and J ends lost 2 bases and 1 base respectively, with 8 bases between them. CDR3 sequence (DNA): TGTGCCATCAGTGAGGGGGCCTCGAACACTGAAGCTTTCTTT. Translating it yields CAISEGASNTEAFF.

The rearrangement links TRBV6-5 to TRBJ2-5; no reliable D call. This CDR3 is 14 amino acids long. The V end was cut by 2 bases, the J end by 4 bases, with 11 bases between. The germline gives CDR1 MNHEY, CDR2 SVGAGI. The CDR3 here is CASSYGGPLETQYF. The CDR3 bases are TGTGCCAGCAGTTACGGTGGGCCCTTAGAGACCCAGTACTTC.

The chain combines TRBV19 with TRBJ1-2; D is unclear. The CDR3 has 19 residues. Trimming shortened V by 5 bases and J by 2 bases, and 27 bases separated the two germline ends. CDR1 LNHDA and CDR2 SQIVND come from the germline V gene (reference sequence). The CDR3 sequence is CASSPLLPDYSKGNYGYTF. In DNA form, the CDR3 reads TGTGCCAGTAGTCCTTTATTGCCAGACTACTCGAAGGGAAACTATGGCTACACCTTC.

This chain uses TRBV7-6 with TRBJ2-7; 10 bases are a match to TRBD2. The CDR3 consists of 16 residues. V shed 1 base and J 1 base; nucleotides not matched to a gene: 4. In germline, CDR1 is SGHVS, CDR2 FNYEAQ. For the CDR3, the DNA is TGTGCCAGCAGCTTAGATAAGCGGGGGGGATCCTACGAGCAGTACTTC. Translated: CASSLDKRGGSYEQYF.

V usage is TRBV27 and J usage is TRBJ2-1; TRBD1 agrees at 9 bases. Trimming removed 5 bases from V and 4 bases from J; junction bases left unmatched: 6. The CDR3 is made up of 15 amino acids. CDR1 and CDR2 (germline): MNHEY, SMNVEV (reference sequence). This chain's CDR3 is CASSADRGGYNEQFF. CDR3 bases: TGTGCCAGCAGTGCGGACAGGGGAGGATACAATGAGCAGTTCTTC.

The V and J genes are TRBV7-9 and TRBJ2-2; 11 positions agree with TRBD2. Trimming at V came to 3 bases and at J to 1 base, leaving 7 bases not matched to a gene. CDR1 is SEHNR, CDR2 FQNEAQ, per germline (reference sequence). The CDR3 is 18 amino acids. The CDR3 DNA sequence: TGTGCCAGCAGCTTGAGTAGCGGGGGGGCCAGGAACACCGGGGAGCTGTTTTTT. As protein: CASSLSSGGARNTGELFF.

This chain uses TRBV11-3 with TRBJ1-2, with D perhaps matching TRBD1 (6 bases). V was clipped by 1 base and J by 8 bases, with 14 bases between them. The CDR3 extends over 14 amino acids. Germline V gene data show CDR1 as SGHNT and CDR2 as YENEEA. The CDR3 sequence: CASSLGGQLSGYTF. The CDR3 DNA is TGTGCCAGCAGCTTAGGGGGGCAGCTCTCGGGCTACACCTTC.

The V call is TRBV6-1, the J call TRBJ2-7; 10 bases match TRBD1. Germline values: CDR1 MNHNS, CDR2 SASEGT. CDR3 length: 15 amino acids. The ends lost 4 bases at V and 6 bases at J; junction bases unmatched: 9. The CDR3 DNA reads as TGTGCCAGCAGTGGATCCGGGACAGGGGCAATCGAGCAGTACTTC. This codes for CASSGSGTGAIEQYF.

This clone was recorded only once. The V and J genes are TRBV30 and TRBJ2-3; TRBD2 aligns across 11 bases. Germline V CDR1 and CDR2: GTSNPN, SVGIG (reference sequence). V trimming: 2 bases; J trimming: 4 bases; junction bases outside the gene matches: 8. This CDR3 region has 16 residues. The CDR3 bases are TGTGCCTGGAGTCTATTTAGCGGGGGGGCATCAGATACGCAGTATTTT. This encodes CAWSLFSGGASDTQYF.

The V gene is TRBV5-1, the J gene TRBJ1-1, with D possibly being TRBD1 (5 bases). CDR3 length: 13 amino acids. Germline V gene lookup returns CDR1 SGHRS and CDR2 YFSETQ. The V gene lost 1 base and the J gene lost 3 bases, with 7 bases spanning the gap. The CDR3 DNA sequence: TGCGCCAGCAGCTTGTCGGGGGACACTGAAGCTTTCTTT. As protein: CASSLSGDTEAFF.